This TCR beta chain was sequenced for a study of T cells in Graves' hyperthyroidism and ophthalmopathy. Study-wide points: Blood also held most thyroid clonotypes expanded beyond 0.001. The model predicted ophthalmopathy a median roughly six months before onset.

The germline gives CDR1 MNHNS, CDR2 SASEGT. V lost 8 bases to trimming and J lost 0 bases, with 5 bases between them. This CDR3 is 12 amino acids long. Amplification yielded TCR beta CDR3 regions, with RNA transcripts as the source. The primer set for the first-round RT-PCR of the TCR CDR3 was HTBI. A single record per CDR3 protein comes from TCRdb applying MiXCR to the multiplex PCR reads. Of approximately 250,000 distinct CDR3 sequences listed, roughly 22% are singletons. The table lists this clonotype with many counts. What it binds is not known. The authors took PBMCs from over 8.5 ml fresh peripheral blood.

This sequence joins TRBV6-1 and TRBJ1-5; D gene uncertain. The sequence came from a woman aged 40-49 years with Graves' ophthalmopathy. Material: blood. The CDR3, as DNA: TGTGCCAGCCGGGATAGCAATCAGCCCCAGCATTTT. Translating it yields CASRDSNQPQHF.